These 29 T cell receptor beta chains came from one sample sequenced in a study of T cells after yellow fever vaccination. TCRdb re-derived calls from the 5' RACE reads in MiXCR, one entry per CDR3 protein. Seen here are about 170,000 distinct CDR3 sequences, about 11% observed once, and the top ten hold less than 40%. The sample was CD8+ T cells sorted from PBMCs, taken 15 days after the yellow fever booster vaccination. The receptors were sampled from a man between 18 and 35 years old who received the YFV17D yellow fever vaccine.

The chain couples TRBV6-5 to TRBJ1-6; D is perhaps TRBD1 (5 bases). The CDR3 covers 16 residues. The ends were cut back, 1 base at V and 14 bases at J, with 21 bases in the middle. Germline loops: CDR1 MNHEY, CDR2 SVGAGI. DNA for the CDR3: TGTGCCAGCAGTTACTATACCGGGGCAACCTTCGATTCCCTCCACTTT. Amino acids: CASSYYTGATFDSLHF.

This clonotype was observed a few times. CDR3 in DNA: TGTGCCAGCTCACCCGGGGGGGACATCATGAACACTGAAGCTTTCTTT. Residues: CASSPGGDIMNTEAFF. V usage is TRBV18 and J usage is TRBJ1-1; D perhaps matches TRBD1 (6 bases). CDR1 is KGHSH and CDR2 is LQKENI in the germline V gene. The CDR3 sequence is 16 residues long. Trimming pared 3 bases from V and 0 bases from J, leaving 14 bases between.

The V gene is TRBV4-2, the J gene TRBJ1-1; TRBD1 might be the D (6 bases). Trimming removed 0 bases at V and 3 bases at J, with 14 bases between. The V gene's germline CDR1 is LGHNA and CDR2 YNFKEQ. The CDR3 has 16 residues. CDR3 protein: CASSQESREGDTEAFF. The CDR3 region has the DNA TGTGCCAGCAGCCAAGAGAGTAGGGAGGGGGACACTGAAGCTTTCTTT.

CDR3 residues: CASSFTGDNGYTF. CDR3 bases: TGTGCCAGCAGCTTTACAGGGGATAATGGCTACACCTTC. The rearrangement uses TRBV7-2 and TRBJ1-2; TRBD1 matches 7 bases. The germline gives CDR1 SGHTA, CDR2 FQGNSA. The V segment lost 3 bases and the J segment 6 bases; nucleotides outside the gene matches: 4. CDR3 size: 13 residues.

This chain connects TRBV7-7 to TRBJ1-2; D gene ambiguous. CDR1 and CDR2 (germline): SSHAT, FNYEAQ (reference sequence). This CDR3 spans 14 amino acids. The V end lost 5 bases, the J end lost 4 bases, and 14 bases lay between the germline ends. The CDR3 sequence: CASSPMIGVYGYTF. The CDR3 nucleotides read TGTGCCAGCAGCCCAATGATTGGGGTCTATGGCTACACCTTC.

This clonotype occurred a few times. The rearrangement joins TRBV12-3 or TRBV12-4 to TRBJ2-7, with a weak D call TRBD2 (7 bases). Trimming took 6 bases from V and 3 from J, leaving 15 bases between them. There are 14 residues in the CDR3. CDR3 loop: CASSLGEGDYEQYV. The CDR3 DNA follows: TGTGCCAGCAGCCTAGGGGAGGGGGACTACGAGCAGTACGTC.

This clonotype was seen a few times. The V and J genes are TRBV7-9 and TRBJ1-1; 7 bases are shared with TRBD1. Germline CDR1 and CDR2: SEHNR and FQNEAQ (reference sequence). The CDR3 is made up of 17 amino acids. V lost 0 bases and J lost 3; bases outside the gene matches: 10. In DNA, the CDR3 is TGTGCCAGCAGCTTAGCGAAGTCGGACAGGAGTTACACTGAAGCTTTCTTT. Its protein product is CASSLAKSDRSYTEAFF.

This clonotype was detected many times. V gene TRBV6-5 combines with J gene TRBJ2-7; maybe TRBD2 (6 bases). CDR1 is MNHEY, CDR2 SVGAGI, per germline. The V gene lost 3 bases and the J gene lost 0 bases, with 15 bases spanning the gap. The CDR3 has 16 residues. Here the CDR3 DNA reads TGTGCCAGCAGTTATTTCGGAGGGCTTTCCTCCTACGAGCAGTACTTC. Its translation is CASSYFGGLSSYEQYF.

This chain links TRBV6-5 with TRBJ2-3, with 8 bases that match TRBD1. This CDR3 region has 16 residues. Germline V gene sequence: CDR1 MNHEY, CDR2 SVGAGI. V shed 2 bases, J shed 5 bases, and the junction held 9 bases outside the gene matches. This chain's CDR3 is CASSYRTGGSGDTQYF. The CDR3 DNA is TGTGCCAGCAGTTACCGTACAGGGGGTTCGGGAGATACGCAGTATTTT.

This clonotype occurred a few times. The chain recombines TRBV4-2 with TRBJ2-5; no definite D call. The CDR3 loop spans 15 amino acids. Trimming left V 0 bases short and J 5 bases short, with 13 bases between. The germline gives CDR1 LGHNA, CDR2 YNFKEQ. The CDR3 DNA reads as TGTGCCAGCAGCCAAGACCTCCCCAGTCGGGAGACCCAGTACTTC. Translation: CASSQDLPSRETQYF.

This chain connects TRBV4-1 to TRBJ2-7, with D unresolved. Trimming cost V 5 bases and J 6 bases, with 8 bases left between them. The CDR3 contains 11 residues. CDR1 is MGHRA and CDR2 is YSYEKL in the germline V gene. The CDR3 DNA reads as TGCGCCAGCAGCTCCCGTTTCGAGCAGTACTTC. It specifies CASSSRFEQYF.

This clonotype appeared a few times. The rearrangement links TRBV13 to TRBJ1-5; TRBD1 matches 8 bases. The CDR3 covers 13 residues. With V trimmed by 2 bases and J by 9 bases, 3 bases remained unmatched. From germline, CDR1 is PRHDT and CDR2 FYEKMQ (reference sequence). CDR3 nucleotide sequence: TGTGCCAGCAGCTTATTCAGGGGGCGGCCCCAGCATTTT. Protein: CASSLFRGRPQHF.

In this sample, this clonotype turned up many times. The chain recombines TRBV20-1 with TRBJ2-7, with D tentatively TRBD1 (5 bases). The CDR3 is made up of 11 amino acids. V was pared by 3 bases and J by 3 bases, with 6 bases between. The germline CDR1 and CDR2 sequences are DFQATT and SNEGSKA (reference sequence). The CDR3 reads CSARDNYEQYF. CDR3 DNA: TGCAGTGCTAGGGACAACTACGAGCAGTACTTC.

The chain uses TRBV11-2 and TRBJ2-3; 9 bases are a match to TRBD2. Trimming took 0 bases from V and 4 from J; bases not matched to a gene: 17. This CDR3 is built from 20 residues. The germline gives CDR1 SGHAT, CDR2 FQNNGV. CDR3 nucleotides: TGTGCCAGCAGCTTAGATCGATTAGCGGGGGCCCCACCGGAGGCAGATACGCAGTATTTT. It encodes CASSLDRLAGAPPEADTQYF.

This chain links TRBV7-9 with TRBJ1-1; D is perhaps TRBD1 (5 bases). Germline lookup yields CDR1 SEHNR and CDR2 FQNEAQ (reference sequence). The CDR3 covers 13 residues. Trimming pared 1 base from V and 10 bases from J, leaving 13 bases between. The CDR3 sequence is CASSLEGHGGAFF. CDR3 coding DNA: TGTGCCAGCAGCTTAGAAGGCCACGGGGGAGCTTTCTTT.

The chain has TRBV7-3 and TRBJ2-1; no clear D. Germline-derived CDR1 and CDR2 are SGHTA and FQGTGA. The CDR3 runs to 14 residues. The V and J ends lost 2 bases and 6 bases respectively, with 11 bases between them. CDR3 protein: CASSLLTTGNEQFF. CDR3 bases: TGTGCCAGCAGCTTATTGACGACTGGCAATGAGCAGTTCTTC.

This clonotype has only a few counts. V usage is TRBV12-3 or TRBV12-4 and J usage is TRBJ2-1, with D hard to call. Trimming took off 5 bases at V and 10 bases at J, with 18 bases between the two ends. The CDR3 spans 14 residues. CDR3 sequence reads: CASSPAAAFAEQFF. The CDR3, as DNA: TGTGCCAGCAGTCCCGCTGCGGCCTTTGCGGAGCAGTTCTTC.

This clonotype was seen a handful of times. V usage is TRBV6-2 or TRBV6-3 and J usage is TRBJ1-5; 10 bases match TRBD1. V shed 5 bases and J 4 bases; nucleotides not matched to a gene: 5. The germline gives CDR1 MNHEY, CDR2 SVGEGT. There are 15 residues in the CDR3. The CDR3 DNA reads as TGTGCCAGCAGTGACAGGGGGCAAGGAAATCAGCCCCAGCATTTT. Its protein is CASSDRGQGNQPQHF.

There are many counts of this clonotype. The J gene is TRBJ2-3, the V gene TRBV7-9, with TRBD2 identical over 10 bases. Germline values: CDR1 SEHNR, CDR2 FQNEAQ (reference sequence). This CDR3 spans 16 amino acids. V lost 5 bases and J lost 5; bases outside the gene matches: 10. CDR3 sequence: CASSPTSGEFIDTQYF. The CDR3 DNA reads TGTGCCAGCAGCCCTACTAGCGGGGAGTTTATAGATACGCAGTATTTT.

For the CDR3, the DNA is TGCGCCAGCAACCCTGAGCCCCTGACAGGGCTTCACTCCTATGGCTACACCTTC. Translating it yields CASNPEPLTGLHSYGYTF. The chain links TRBV5-1 to TRBJ1-2; 7 bases match TRBD1. Germline V gene lookup returns CDR1 SGHRS and CDR2 YFSETQ. There are 18 residues in the CDR3. V was clipped by 6 bases and J by 4 bases; unmatched bases: 21.

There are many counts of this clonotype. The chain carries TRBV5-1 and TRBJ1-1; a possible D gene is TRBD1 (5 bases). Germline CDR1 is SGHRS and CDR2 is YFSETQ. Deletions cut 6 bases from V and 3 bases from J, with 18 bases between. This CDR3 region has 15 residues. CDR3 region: CASKEPRVGDTEAFF. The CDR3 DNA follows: TGCGCCAGCAAGGAACCTCGCGTAGGGGACACTGAAGCTTTCTTT.

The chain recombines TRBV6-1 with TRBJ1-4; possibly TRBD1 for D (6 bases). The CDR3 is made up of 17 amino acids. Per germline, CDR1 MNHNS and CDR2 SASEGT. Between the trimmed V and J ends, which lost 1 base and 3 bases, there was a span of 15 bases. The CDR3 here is CASSEEVWGAANEKLFF. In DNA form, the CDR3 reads TGTGCCAGCAGTGAAGAAGTTTGGGGGGCAGCTAATGAAAAACTGTTTTTT.

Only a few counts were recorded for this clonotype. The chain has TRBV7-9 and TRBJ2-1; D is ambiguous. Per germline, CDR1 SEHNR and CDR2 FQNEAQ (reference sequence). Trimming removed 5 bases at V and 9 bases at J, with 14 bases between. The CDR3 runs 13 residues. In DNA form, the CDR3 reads TGTGCCAGCAGCAACGAGAAAACACTTGAGCAGTTCTTC. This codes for CASSNEKTLEQFF.

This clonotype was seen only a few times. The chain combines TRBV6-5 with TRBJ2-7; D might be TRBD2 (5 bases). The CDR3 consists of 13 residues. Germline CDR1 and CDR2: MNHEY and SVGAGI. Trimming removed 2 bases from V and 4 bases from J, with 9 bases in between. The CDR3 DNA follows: TGTGCCAGCAGTTACGGGGAGCCTTACGAGCAGTACTTC. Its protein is CASSYGEPYEQYF.

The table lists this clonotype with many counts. CDR3 coding DNA: TGTGCCAGCAGTTTGTTCCACGAGCAGTACTTC. This gives the protein CASSLFHEQYF. This rearrangement joins TRBV12-3 or TRBV12-4 to TRBJ2-7; D unresolved. CDR3 size: 11 residues. The germline V and J ends were trimmed by 3 bases and 5 bases, with 5 bases remaining between them.

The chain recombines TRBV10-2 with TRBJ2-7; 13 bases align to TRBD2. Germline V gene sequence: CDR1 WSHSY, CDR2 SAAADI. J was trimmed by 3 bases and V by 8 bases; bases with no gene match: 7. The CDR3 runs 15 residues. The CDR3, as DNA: TGCGCCAGCTCAGGACTAGCGGGGGTCCTCTACGAGCAGTACTTC. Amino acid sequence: CASSGLAGVLYEQYF.

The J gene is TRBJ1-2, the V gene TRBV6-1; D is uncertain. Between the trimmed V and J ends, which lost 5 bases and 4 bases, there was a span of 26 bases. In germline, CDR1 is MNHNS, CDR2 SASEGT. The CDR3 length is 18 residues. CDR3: CASSTPRVKVTDRYGYTF. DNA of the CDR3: TGTGCCAGCAGTACCCCGAGGGTGAAGGTTACGGATCGCTATGGCTACACCTTC.

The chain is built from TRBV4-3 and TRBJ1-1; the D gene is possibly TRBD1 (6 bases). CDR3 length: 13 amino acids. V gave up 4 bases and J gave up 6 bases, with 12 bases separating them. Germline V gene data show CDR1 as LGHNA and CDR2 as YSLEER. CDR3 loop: CASSPKGGAEAFF. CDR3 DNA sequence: TGCGCCAGCAGCCCTAAGGGGGGGGCTGAAGCTTTCTTT.

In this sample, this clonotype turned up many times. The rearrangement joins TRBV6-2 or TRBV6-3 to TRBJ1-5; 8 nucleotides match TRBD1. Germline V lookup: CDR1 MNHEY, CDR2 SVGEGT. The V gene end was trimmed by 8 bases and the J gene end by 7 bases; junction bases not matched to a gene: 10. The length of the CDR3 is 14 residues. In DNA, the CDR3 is TGTGCCAGCTCCCTAGGACAGGGCGGACAGCCCCAGCATTTT. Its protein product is CASSLGQGGQPQHF.